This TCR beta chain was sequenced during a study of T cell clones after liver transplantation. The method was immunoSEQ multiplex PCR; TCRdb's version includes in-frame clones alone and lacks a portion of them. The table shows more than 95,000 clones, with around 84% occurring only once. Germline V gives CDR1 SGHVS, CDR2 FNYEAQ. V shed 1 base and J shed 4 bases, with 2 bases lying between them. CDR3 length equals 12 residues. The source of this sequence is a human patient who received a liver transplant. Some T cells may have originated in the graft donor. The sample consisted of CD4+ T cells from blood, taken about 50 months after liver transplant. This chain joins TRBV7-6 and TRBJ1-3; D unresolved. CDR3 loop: CASSLDGNTIYF. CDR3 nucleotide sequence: TGTGCCAGCAGCTTAGACGGAAACACCATATATTTT.